These T cell receptor beta chains were read from a single sample in a study of blood T cell repertoires in COVID-19. The repertoire was sequenced with immunoSEQ multiplex PCR; TCRdb's copy has only in-frame clones and lacks some. The profile shows 150,000 to 200,000 clones, around 86% of them singletons. Source material: peripheral blood. Receptors originate from a man in his forties with acute or convalescent COVID-19. The CDR3 runs from the conserved cysteine through the conserved F or W. Each record gives: J gene, V gene, clone size, D gene, CDR3 protein, CDR3 DNA. The D gene is left open where the match is weak. Not every row has a clone size; where given, it reads once, few, many or a size class.

j_gene: TRBJ1-1; v_gene: TRBV4-1; abundance: -; d_gene: -; CDR3aa: CASSQDLTLGDTEAFF; CDR3nt: TGCGCCAGCAGCCAAGATCTTACGCTCGGGGACACTGAAGCTTTCTTT
j_gene: TRBJ2-7; v_gene: TRBV11-2; abundance: -; d_gene: TRBD1; CDR3aa: CASSLDSGTAQTYEQYF; CDR3nt: TGTGCCAGCAGCTTAGATAGTGGGACAGCACAAACCTACGAGCAGTACTTC
j_gene: TRBJ1-6; v_gene: TRBV27; abundance: few; d_gene: -; CDR3aa: CASSPRQDGNSPLHF; CDR3nt: TGTGCCAGCAGTCCGAGACAGGATGGAAATTCACCCCTCCACTTT
j_gene: TRBJ2-5; v_gene: TRBV11-2; abundance: -; d_gene: -; CDR3aa: CASSSLGSQETQYF; CDR3nt: TGTGCCAGCTCCTCCCTGGGCAGTCAAGAGACCCAGTACTTC
j_gene: TRBJ2-4; v_gene: TRBV12-3/TRBV12-4; abundance: -; d_gene: -; CDR3aa: CASRQGLSYIQYF; CDR3nt: TGTGCCAGCAGGCAGGGACTGAGTTACATTCAGTACTTC
j_gene: TRBJ2-1; v_gene: TRBV18; abundance: -; d_gene: TRBD1; CDR3aa: CASSPKGQTSYNEQFF; CDR3nt: TGTGCCAGCTCACCCAAGGGACAGACCTCCTACAATGAGCAGTTCTTC
j_gene: TRBJ2-2; v_gene: TRBV13; abundance: once; d_gene: -; CDR3aa: CASSFPGGTGELFF; CDR3nt: TGTGCCAGCAGCTTCCCAGGGGGGACCGGGGAGCTGTTTTTT
j_gene: TRBJ2-6; v_gene: TRBV7-8; abundance: -; d_gene: -; CDR3aa: CASSLALSGANVLTF; CDR3nt: TGTGCCAGCAGCTTAGCCCTCTCTGGGGCCAACGTCCTGACTTTC
j_gene: TRBJ2-1; v_gene: TRBV18; abundance: few; d_gene: -; CDR3aa: CASSPTSGSSYNEQFF; CDR3nt: TGTGCCAGCTCACCAACTTCAGGTAGCTCCTACAATGAGCAGTTCTTC
j_gene: TRBJ1-2; v_gene: TRBV30; abundance: few; d_gene: TRBD1; CDR3aa: CAWSPGQGAYGYTF; CDR3nt: TGTGCCTGGAGCCCAGGACAGGGGGCCTATGGCTACACCTTC
j_gene: TRBJ2-5; v_gene: TRBV5-1; abundance: -; d_gene: TRBD1; CDR3aa: CASSFQDRGAETQYF; CDR3nt: TGCGCCAGCAGCTTCCAAGACAGGGGGGCTGAGACCCAGTACTTC
j_gene: TRBJ2-3; v_gene: TRBV6-5; abundance: -; d_gene: -; CDR3aa: CASRPPDPGTDTQYF; CDR3nt: TGTGCCAGCAGGCCCCCGGACCCGGGGACAGATACGCAGTATTTT
j_gene: TRBJ2-1; v_gene: TRBV27; abundance: -; d_gene: -; CDR3aa: CASSLGRQYNEQFF; CDR3nt: TGTGCCAGCAGTTTAGGCCGACAGTACAATGAGCAGTTCTTC
j_gene: TRBJ2-5; v_gene: TRBV5-1; abundance: -; d_gene: TRBD2; CDR3aa: CASSPGTSGGGETQYF; CDR3nt: TGCGCCAGCAGCCCAGGGACTAGCGGGGGTGGGGAGACCCAGTACTTC
j_gene: TRBJ1-2; v_gene: TRBV29-1; abundance: -; d_gene: -; CDR3aa: CSVEAQEPNYGYTF; CDR3nt: TGCAGCGTTGAAGCACAGGAGCCTAACTATGGCTACACCTTC